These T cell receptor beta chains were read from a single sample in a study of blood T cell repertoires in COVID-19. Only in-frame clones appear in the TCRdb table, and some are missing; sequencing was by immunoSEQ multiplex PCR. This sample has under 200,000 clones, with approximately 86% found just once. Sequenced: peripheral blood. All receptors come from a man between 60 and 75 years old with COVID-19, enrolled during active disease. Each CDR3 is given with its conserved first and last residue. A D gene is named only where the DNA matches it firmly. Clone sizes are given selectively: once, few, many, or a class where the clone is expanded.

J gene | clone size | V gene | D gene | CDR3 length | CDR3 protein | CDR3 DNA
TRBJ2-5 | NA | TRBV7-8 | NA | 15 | CASSPRGGGQETQYF | TGTGCCAGCAGCCCGAGAGGGGGGGGGCAAGAGACCCAGTACTTC
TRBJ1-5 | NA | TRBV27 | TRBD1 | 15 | CASSFQGAGNQPQHF | TGTGCCAGCAGTTTTCAGGGGGCCGGGAATCAGCCCCAGCATTTT
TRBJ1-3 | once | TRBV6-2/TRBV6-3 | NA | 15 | CASSRHLSSGNTIYF | TGTGCCAGCAGTCGACACCTGAGCTCTGGAAACACCATATATTTT
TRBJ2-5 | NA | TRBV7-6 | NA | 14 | CASSFGGRLETQYF | TGTGCCAGCAGCTTCGGGGGGCGCCTAGAGACCCAGTACTTC
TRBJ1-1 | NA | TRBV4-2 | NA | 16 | CASSQDHGGYVTEAFF | TGTGCCAGCAGCCAAGATCACGGGGGTTACGTTACTGAAGCTTTCTTT
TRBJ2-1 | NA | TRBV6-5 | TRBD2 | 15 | CASSLTSGRRNEQFF | TGTGCCAGCAGTCTGACTAGCGGGAGAAGGAATGAGCAGTTCTTC
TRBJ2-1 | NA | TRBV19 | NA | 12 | CASSIRVNEQFF | TGTGCCAGTAGTATACGGGTTAATGAGCAGTTCTTC
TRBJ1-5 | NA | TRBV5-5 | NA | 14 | CASSLTSRDQPQHF | TGTGCCAGCAGCTTGACTAGCAGGGATCAGCCCCAGCATTTT
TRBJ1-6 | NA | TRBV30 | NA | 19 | CAWKLTATNSSSYNSPLHF | TGTGCCTGGAAGTTGACAGCAACTAATTCAAGCTCCTATAATTCACCCCTCCACTTT
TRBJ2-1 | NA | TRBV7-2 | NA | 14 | CASSLRDDLDEQFF | TGTGCCAGCAGCTTACGGGATGATCTGGATGAGCAGTTCTTC
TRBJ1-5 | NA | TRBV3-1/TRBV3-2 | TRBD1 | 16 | CASSQPETGGRQPQHF | TGTGCCAGCAGCCAACCAGAGACAGGGGGCAGGCAGCCCCAGCATTTT
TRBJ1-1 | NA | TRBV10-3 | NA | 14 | CAIRDRERNTEAFF | TGTGCCATCAGAGACAGAGAAAGGAACACTGAAGCTTTCTTT
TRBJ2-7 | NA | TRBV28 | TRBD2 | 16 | CASRPSTSGIGYEQYF | TGTGCCAGCAGGCCTTCGACTAGCGGGATAGGCTACGAGCAGTACTTC
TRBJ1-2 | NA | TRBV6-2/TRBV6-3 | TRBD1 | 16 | CASRPPGQGPNYGYTF | TGTGCCAGCAGACCTCCGGGACAGGGACCTAACTATGGCTACACCTTC
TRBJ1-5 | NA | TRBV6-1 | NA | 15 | CASSEAGRSNQPQHF | TGTGCCAGCAGTGAAGCGGGGCGGAGCAATCAGCCCCAGCATTTT
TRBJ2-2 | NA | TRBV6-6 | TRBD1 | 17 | CASSPGQGPQVTGELFF | TGTGCCAGCAGTCCGGGACAGGGGCCCCAAGTGACCGGGGAGCTGTTTTTT
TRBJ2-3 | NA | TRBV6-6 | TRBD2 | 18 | CASSPGTSQTRSTDTQYF | TGTGCCAGCAGTCCAGGGACTAGCCAAACGCGGAGCACAGATACGCAGTATTTT
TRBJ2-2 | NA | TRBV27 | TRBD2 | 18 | CASSLWGGLAGGTGELFF | TGTGCCAGCAGTTTATGGGGGGGGCTAGCGGGAGGGACCGGGGAGCTGTTTTTT
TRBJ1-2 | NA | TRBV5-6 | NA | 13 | CASSLAGIDGYTF | TGTGCCAGCAGCTTGGCAGGGATCGATGGCTACACCTTC
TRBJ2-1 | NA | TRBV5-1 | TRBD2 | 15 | CASSLRRGGRDEQFF | TGCGCCAGCAGCTTGAGGCGGGGGGGCCGGGATGAGCAGTTCTTC
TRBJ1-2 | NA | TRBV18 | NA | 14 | CASSLQGQGYGYTF | TGTGCCAGCTCACTTCAGGGGCAGGGCTATGGCTACACCTTC
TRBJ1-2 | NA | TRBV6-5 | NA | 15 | CASSPYQTATYGYTF | TGTGCCAGCAGCCCATATCAGACAGCCACATATGGCTACACCTTC
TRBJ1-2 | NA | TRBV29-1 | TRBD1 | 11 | CSVKTGDGYTF | TGCAGCGTAAAGACAGGGGATGGCTACACCTTC
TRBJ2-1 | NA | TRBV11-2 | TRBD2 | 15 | CASSPRTSGIFEQFF | TGTGCCAGCAGCCCGAGAACTAGCGGGATATTTGAGCAGTTCTTC
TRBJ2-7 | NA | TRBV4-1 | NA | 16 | CASSSATGARSYEQYF | TGCGCCAGCAGCTCAGCGACGGGAGCACGTTCCTACGAGCAGTACTTC
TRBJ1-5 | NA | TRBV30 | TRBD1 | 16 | CAWSPDRAYSNQPQHF | TGTGCCTGGAGTCCGGACAGGGCTTATAGCAATCAGCCCCAGCATTTT
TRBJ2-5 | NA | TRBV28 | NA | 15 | CASSGPLGAQETQYF | TGTGCCAGCAGTGGTCCTTTGGGGGCCCAAGAGACCCAGTACTTC
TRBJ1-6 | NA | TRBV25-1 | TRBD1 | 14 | CASSGRGLNSPLHF | TGTGCCAGCAGTGGAAGGGGGCTGAATTCACCCCTCCACTTT
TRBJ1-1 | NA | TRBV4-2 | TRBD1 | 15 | CASSQAGQGGTEAFF | TGTGCCAGCAGCCAGGCGGGACAGGGTGGCACTGAAGCTTTCTTT
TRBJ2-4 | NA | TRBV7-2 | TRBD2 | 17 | CASSLGVAGGQGNIQYF | TGTGCCAGCAGCTTAGGGGTAGCGGGGGGGCAGGGAAACATTCAGTACTTC
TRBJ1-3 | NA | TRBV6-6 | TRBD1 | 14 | CASGTGDSGNTIYF | TGTGCCAGCGGTACAGGGGACTCTGGAAACACCATATATTTT
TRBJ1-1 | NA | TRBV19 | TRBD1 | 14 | CASSTTGGNTEAFF | TGTGCCAGTAGTACGACAGGGGGAAACACTGAAGCTTTCTTT
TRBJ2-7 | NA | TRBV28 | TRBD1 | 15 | CASSPSGQGSYEQYF | TGTGCCAGCAGCCCATCGGGACAGGGTTCCTACGAGCAGTACTTC
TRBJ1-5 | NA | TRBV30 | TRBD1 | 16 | CAWRERTGAGNQPQHF | TGTGCCTGGAGAGAAAGGACAGGCGCGGGCAATCAGCCCCAGCATTTT
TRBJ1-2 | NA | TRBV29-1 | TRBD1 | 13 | CSAPTGGIYGYTF | TGCAGCGCTCCGACAGGGGGGATCTATGGCTACACCTTC
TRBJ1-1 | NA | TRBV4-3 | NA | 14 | CASSQGVYSTEAFF | TGCGCCAGCAGCCAAGGAGTTTACAGCACTGAAGCTTTCTTT
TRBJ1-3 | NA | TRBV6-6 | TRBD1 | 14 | CASSRQGSGNTIYF | TGTGCCAGCAGCCGACAGGGCTCTGGAAACACCATATATTTT
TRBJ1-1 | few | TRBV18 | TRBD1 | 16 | CASSPPGTGAYTEAFF | TGTGCCAGCTCACCACCCGGGACAGGGGCATACACTGAAGCTTTCTTT
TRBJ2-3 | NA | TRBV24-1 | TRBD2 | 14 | CATGRLAETDTQYF | TGTGCCACCGGTCGTCTAGCGGAAACAGATACGCAGTATTTT
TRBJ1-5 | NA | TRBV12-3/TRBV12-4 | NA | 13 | CASSLERDQPQHF | TGTGCCAGCAGTTTAGAACGCGATCAGCCCCAGCATTTT
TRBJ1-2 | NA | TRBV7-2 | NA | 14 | CASSPGLPNYGYTF | TGTGCCAGCAGCCCAGGGCTACCTAACTATGGCTACACCTTC
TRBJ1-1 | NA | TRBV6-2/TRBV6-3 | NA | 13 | CASSFTRDTEAFF | TGTGCCAGCAGTTTTACTAGGGACACTGAAGCTTTCTTT
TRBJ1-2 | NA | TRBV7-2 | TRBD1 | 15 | CASSLHPGQGHGYTF | TGTGCCAGCAGCTTACATCCGGGACAGGGGCATGGCTACACCTTC
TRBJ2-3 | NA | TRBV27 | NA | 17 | CASSLGADTLRTDTQYF | TGTGCCAGCAGTTTAGGGGCAGACACCTTACGGACAGATACGCAGTATTTT
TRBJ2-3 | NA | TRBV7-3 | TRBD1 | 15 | CASSPGQAFTDTQYF | TGTGCCAGCAGCCCGGGACAGGCATTCACAGATACGCAGTATTTT
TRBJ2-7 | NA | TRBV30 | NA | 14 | CAWSFLQGSNEQYF | TGTGCCTGGAGTTTTCTCCAGGGGTCCAACGAGCAGTACTTC
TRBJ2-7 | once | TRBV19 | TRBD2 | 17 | CASSIQSGASGGSEQYF | TGTGCCAGTAGTATCCAATCTGGGGCTAGCGGGGGCAGCGAGCAGTACTTC
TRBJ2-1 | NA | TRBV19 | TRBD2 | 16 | CASSSRFSGVYNEQFF | TGTGCCAGTAGTTCCCGGTTTAGCGGGGTCTACAATGAGCAGTTCTTC
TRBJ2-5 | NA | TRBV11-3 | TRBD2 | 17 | CASSLIGLAGGGETQYF | TGTGCCAGCAGCCTCATTGGACTAGCGGGAGGGGGGGAGACCCAGTACTTC
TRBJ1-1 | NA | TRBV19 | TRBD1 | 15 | CASRRQDREHTEAFF | TGTGCCAGTAGACGCCAGGACAGGGAGCACACTGAAGCTTTCTTT
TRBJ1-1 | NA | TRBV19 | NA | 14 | CASVDRSVNTEAFF | TGTGCCAGTGTCGACAGAAGCGTGAACACTGAAGCTTTCTTT
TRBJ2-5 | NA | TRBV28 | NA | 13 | CASSLWESETQYF | TGTGCCAGCAGTTTATGGGAGTCAGAGACCCAGTACTTC